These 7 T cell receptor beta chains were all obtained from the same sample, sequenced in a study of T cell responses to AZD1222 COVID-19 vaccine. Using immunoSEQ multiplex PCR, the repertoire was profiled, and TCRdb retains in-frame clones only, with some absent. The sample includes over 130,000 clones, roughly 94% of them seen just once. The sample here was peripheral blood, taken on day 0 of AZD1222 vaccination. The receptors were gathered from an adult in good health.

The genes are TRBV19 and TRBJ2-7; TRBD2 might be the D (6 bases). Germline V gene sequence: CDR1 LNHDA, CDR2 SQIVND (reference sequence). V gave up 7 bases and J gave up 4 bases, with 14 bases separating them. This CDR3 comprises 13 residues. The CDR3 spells CASKGGFRYEQYV. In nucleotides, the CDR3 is TGTGCCAGTAAAGGAGGGTTTAGGTACGAGCAGTACGTC.

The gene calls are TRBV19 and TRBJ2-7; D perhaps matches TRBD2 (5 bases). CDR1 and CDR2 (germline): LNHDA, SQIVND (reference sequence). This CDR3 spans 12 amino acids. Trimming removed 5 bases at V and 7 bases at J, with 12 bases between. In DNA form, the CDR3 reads TGTGCCAGTAGTTCCCCGCCGGGGGAGCAGTACGTC. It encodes CASSSPPGEQYV.

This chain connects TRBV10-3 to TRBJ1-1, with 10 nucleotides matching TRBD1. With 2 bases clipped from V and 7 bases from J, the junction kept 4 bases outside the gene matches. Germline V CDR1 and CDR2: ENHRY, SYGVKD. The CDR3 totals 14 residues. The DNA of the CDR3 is TGTGCCATCAGTGAGCGCGGGACAGGGGTTGAAGCTTTCTTT. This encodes CAISERGTGVEAFF.

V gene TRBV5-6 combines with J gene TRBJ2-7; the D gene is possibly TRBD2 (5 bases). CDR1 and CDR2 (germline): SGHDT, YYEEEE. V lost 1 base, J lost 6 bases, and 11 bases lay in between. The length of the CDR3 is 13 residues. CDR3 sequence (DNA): TGTGCCAGCAGCTTGAGTGTTGCGGGCGAGCAGTACGTC. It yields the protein CASSLSVAGEQYV.

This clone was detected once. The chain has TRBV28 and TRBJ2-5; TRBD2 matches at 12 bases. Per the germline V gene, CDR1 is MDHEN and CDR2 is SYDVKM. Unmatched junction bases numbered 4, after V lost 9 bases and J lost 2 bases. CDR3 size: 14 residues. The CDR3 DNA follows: TGTGCCAGGGGGACTAGCGGGCTTCAAGAGACCCAGTACTTC. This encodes CARGTSGLQETQYF. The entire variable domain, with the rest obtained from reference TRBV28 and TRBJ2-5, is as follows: DVKVTQSSRYLVKRTGEKVFLECVQDMDHENMFWYRQDPGLGLRLIYFSYDVKMKEKGDIPEGYSVSREKKERFSLILESASTNQTSMYLCARGTSGLQETQYFGPGTRLLVL.

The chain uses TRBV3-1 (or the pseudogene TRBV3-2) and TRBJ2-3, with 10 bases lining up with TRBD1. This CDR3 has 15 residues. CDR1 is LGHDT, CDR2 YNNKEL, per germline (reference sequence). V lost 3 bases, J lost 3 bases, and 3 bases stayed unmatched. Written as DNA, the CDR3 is TGTGCCAGCAGCCAGACAGGGGGCCGGACAGATACGCAGTATTTT. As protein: CASSQTGGRTDTQYF.

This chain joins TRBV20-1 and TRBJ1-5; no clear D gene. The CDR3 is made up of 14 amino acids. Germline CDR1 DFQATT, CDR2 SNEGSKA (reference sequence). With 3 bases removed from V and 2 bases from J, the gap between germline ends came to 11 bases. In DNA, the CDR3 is TGCAGTGCTAGTCATGGTAACGGCAATCAGCCCCAGCATTTT. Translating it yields CSASHGNGNQPQHF.